Listed below are T cell receptor beta chains from one sample, sequenced in a study of early T cells in non-severe SARS-CoV-2 infection. TCRdb reanalysed the 5' RACE reads using MiXCR and keeps one entry per CDR3 protein. The sample shows roughly 86,000 distinct CDR3 sequences, around 5.6% of them seen only once. The sequenced sample was whole blood. These receptors were collected from an adult who was a healthcare worker with PCR-confirmed SARS-CoV-2 infection or an uninfected control (not recorded which). Both conserved end residues are part of each CDR3. A D gene is named only where the DNA matches it firmly. Size tells how often a clone was seen (once, few, many) or the class of an expanded clone, and some rows leave it out.

D gene,clone size,V gene,J gene,CDR3 protein,CDR3 DNA
TRBD1,.,TRBV25-1,TRBJ2-1,CATLPAGTGGLEQFF,TGTGCCACCCTTCCGGCCGGGACAGGGGGTCTTGAGCAGTTCTTC
TRBD1,.,TRBV24-1,TRBJ2-1,CATSRQGRNEQFF,TGTGCCACCAGTAGACAGGGGAGGAATGAGCAGTTCTTC
TRBD1,.,TRBV3-1,TRBJ2-7,CASSQWVTGVGEQYF,TGTGCCAGCAGCCAATGGGTTACAGGGGTCGGCGAGCAGTACTTC
.,few,TRBV14,TRBJ2-3,CASSRPTGTHLRTDTQYF,TGTGCCAGCAGCCGACCAACCGGGACCCACCTCCGGACAGATACGCAGTATTTT
TRBD2,many,TRBV6-2/TRBV6-3,TRBJ2-1,CASRGTSSLSRQFF,TGTGCCAGCCGTGGGACTAGCTCCCTCAGCAGGCAGTTCTTC
.,.,TRBV11-2,TRBJ2-3,CASSLNRAVTDTQYF,TGTGCCAGCAGCTTAAACAGGGCGGTGACAGATACGCAGTATTTT
TRBD2,many,TRBV9,TRBJ2-7,CASSVGGLADYYEQYF,TGTGCCAGCAGCGTAGGGGGACTAGCAGATTACTACGAGCAGTACTTC
TRBD1,.,TRBV5-1,TRBJ2-5,CASSFLAGGNLKTQYF,TGCGCCAGCAGCTTTCTTGCAGGGGGCAATTTGAAGACCCAGTACTTC
TRBD2,many,TRBV20-1,TRBJ2-7,CSASPPGTSGGSYEQYF,TGCAGTGCTAGCCCACCCGGGACTAGCGGGGGGTCCTACGAGCAGTACTTC
.,many,TRBV7-9,TRBJ2-1,CASSFGGAVNEQFF,TGTGCCAGCAGCTTTGGGGGGGCTGTGAATGAGCAGTTCTTC
.,few,TRBV6-1,TRBJ2-6,CASSSRPSGANVLTF,TGTGCCAGCAGCAGCAGGCCCTCTGGGGCCAACGTCCTGACTTTC
.,many,TRBV7-2,TRBJ1-3,CASSLGSLGNTIYF,TGTGCCAGCAGCTTAGGCAGCCTCGGAAACACCATATATTTT
.,.,TRBV18,TRBJ1-2,CASSPGSQNYGYTF,TGTGCCAGCTCACCAGGAAGTCAAAACTATGGCTACACCTTC
TRBD2,many,TRBV9,TRBJ2-1,CASSNTSGRAAEQFF,TGTGCCAGCAGCAATACTAGCGGGAGGGCCGCTGAGCAGTTCTTC
.,many,TRBV20-1,TRBJ1-5,CSARRGADQPQHF,TGCAGTGCTAGACGGGGGGCGGATCAGCCCCAGCATTTT
.,many,TRBV7-9,TRBJ2-3,CASSLDGGDTQYF,TGTGCCAGCAGCTTAGATGGCGGAGATACGCAGTATTTT
.,few,TRBV2,TRBJ2-7,CASQSGTNQYF,TGTGCCAGCCAATCGGGGACAAACCAGTACTTC
.,few,TRBV29-1,TRBJ2-7,CSVGGGGSSEQYF,TGCAGCGTTGGTGGAGGGGGCAGCTCCGAGCAGTACTTC
.,.,TRBV6-2/TRBV6-3,TRBJ2-7,CASSRRAYEQYF,TGTGCCAGCAGTCGCCGGGCCTACGAGCAGTACTTC
TRBD1,few,TRBV30,TRBJ2-7,CAWRPRDGDRVEQYF,TGTGCCTGGAGACCACGGGACGGCGACAGGGTAGAGCAGTACTTC
TRBD1,.,TRBV19,TRBJ2-5,CASSRGQVSGETQYF,TGTGCCAGTAGTAGGGGACAGGTTTCCGGGGAGACCCAGTACTTC
.,.,TRBV14,TRBJ1-1,CASSQDRGAWTEAFF,TGTGCCAGCAGCCAAGATCGGGGCGCGTGGACTGAAGCTTTCTTT
.,.,TRBV29-1,TRBJ2-1,CSVARTENNEQFF,TGCAGCGTCGCCAGGACAGAAAACAATGAGCAGTTCTTC
TRBD1,.,TRBV12-3/TRBV12-4,TRBJ1-5,CASSPDSKGGQGNQPQHF,TGTGCCAGCAGTCCAGACTCTAAGGGGGGACAGGGCAATCAGCCCCAGCATTTT
.,many,TRBV12-3/TRBV12-4,TRBJ2-1,CASSPVSRNFGEQFF,TGTGCCAGCAGCCCCGTTTCTAGGAACTTCGGTGAGCAGTTCTTC
.,many,TRBV14,TRBJ1-1,CASSPRLQTEAFF,TGTGCCAGCAGCCCGCGTCTACAAACTGAAGCTTTCTTT
.,.,TRBV4-3,TRBJ2-1,CASSQAERREQFF,TGCGCCAGCAGCCAAGCGGAGCGGCGGGAGCAGTTCTTC
.,.,TRBV20-1,TRBJ1-1,CSARTLFLSGGNTEAFF,TGCAGTGCTAGAACCCTCTTTCTTTCAGGAGGGAACACTGAAGCTTTCTTT
TRBD1,many,TRBV7-9,TRBJ2-5,CASSSGQFGAQYF,TGTGCCAGCAGCTCGGGACAGTTCGGGGCCCAGTACTTC
TRBD1,.,TRBV11-2,TRBJ2-2,CASSFQAGGGIVVFF,TGTGCCAGCAGTTTTCAAGCAGGGGGCGGAATTGTGGTGTTTTTT
.,many,TRBV12-3/TRBV12-4,TRBJ2-7,CASSLAGEQYF,TGTGCCAGCAGTTTAGCGGGGGAGCAGTACTTC
TRBD1,.,TRBV6-5,TRBJ1-5,CASSKGTANNQPQHF,TGTGCCAGCAGTAAGGGGACAGCAAACAATCAGCCCCAGCATTTT
.,few,TRBV6-6,TRBJ2-3,CASSLTPWDTQYF,TGTGCCAGCAGTTTGACCCCGTGGGATACGCAGTATTTT
TRBD1,.,TRBV7-9,TRBJ2-5,CASSTDLTGLGETQYF,TGTGCCAGCAGTACTGACCTGACAGGGCTGGGGGAGACCCAGTACTTC
.,many,TRBV5-6,TRBJ2-5,CASSFWGDLQETQYF,TGTGCCAGCAGCTTTTGGGGCGACCTCCAAGAGACCCAGTACTTC
.,.,TRBV7-8,TRBJ2-2,CASSLGPSFAELFF,TGTGCCAGCAGCTTAGGCCCTAGTTTCGCGGAGCTGTTTTTT
.,many,TRBV6-5,TRBJ2-1,CASSYPAGTRDTSEQFF,TGTGCCAGCAGTTACCCGGCCGGGACGAGGGATACCAGTGAGCAGTTCTTC
TRBD2,.,TRBV4-2,TRBJ2-1,CASSQGTEGLAGYNEQFF,TGTGCCAGCAGCCAAGGGACTGAGGGACTAGCGGGGTACAATGAGCAGTTCTTC
.,many,TRBV18,TRBJ1-5,CASSPLSVGGGSQPQHF,TGTGCCAGCTCACCACTTAGTGTGGGAGGCGGGAGTCAGCCCCAGCATTTT
TRBD2,few,TRBV27,TRBJ2-2,CASSPLAYGGELFF,TGTGCCAGCAGTCCACTAGCGTACGGCGGGGAGCTGTTTTTT
TRBD1,many,TRBV18,TRBJ1-1,CASSLKSQGVNTEAFF,TGTGCCAGCTCACTGAAAAGCCAGGGGGTGAACACTGAAGCTTTCTTT
TRBD1,few,TRBV12-3/TRBV12-4,TRBJ2-7,CASSPNRGYEQYF,TGTGCCAGCAGTCCGAACAGGGGCTACGAGCAGTACTTC
TRBD2,many,TRBV13,TRBJ2-1,CASSLAPWTSGSQNEQFF,TGTGCCAGCAGCTTAGCCCCTTGGACTAGCGGGAGTCAGAATGAGCAGTTCTTC
TRBD1,many,TRBV6-2/TRBV6-3,TRBJ1-1,CASRVRQGGSFF,TGTGCCAGCAGGGTTCGACAGGGAGGTTCTTTCTTT
TRBD1,few,TRBV15,TRBJ2-3,CATSSGTGGSDTQYF,TGTGCCACCAGCTCCGGGACAGGGGGCTCAGATACGCAGTATTTT
.,few,TRBV7-8,TRBJ2-2,CASSQGVRLNTGELFF,TGTGCCAGCAGCCAAGGGGTCCGACTTAACACCGGGGAGCTGTTTTTT
TRBD1,few,TRBV18,TRBJ2-3,CASSQGQASQDTQYF,TGTGCCAGCTCCCAGGGACAGGCGAGTCAAGATACGCAGTATTTT
TRBD1,many,TRBV5-1,TRBJ1-4,CASSPGDRRDNEKLFF,TGCGCCAGCAGCCCGGGGGACAGGCGCGATAATGAAAAACTGTTTTTT
TRBD1,few,TRBV11-2,TRBJ1-3,CASSVGQGAGGNTIYF,TGTGCCAGCAGCGTAGGACAGGGGGCCGGAGGAAACACCATATATTTT
TRBD1,few,TRBV12-3/TRBV12-4,TRBJ2-7,CASSRTGAYEQYF,TGTGCCAGCAGTCGGACAGGAGCCTACGAGCAGTACTTC
.,many,TRBV6-6,TRBJ1-4,CASRSGTTTTNEKLFF,TGTGCCAGCAGATCCGGGACAACAACAACTAATGAAAAACTGTTTTTT